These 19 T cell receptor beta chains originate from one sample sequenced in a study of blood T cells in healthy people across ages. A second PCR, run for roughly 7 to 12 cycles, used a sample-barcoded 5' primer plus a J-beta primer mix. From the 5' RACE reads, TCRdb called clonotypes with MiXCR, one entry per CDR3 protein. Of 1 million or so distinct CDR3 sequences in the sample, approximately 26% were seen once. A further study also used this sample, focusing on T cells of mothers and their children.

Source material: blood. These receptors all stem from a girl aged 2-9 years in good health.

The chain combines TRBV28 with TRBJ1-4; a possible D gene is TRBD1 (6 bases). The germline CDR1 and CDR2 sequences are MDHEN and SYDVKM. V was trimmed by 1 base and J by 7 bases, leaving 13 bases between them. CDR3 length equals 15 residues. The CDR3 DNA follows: TGTGCCAGCAGTTTATCAAAGACAGGTTCTGAAAAACTGTTTTTT. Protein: CASSLSKTGSEKLFF.

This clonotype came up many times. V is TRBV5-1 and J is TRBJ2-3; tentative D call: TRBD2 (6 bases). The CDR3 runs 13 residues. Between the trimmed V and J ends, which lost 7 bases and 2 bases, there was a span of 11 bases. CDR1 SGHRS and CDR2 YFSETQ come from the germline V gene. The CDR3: CASGDFHTDTQYF. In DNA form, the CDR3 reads TGCGCCAGCGGGGACTTCCACACAGATACGCAGTATTTT.

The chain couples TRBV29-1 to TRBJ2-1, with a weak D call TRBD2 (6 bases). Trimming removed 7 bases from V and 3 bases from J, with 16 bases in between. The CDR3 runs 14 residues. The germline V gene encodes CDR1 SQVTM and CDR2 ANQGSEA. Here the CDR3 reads CSAQRAGLYNEQFF. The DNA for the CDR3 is TGCAGCGCCCAGAGGGCGGGGCTCTACAATGAGCAGTTCTTC.

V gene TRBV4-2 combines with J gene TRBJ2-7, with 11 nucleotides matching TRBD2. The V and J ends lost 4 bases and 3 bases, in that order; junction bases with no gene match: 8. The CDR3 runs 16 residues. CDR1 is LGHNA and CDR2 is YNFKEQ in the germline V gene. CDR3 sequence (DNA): TGTGCCAGCAGCCCCCTCCGGGGACTAGCGGACTACGAGCAGTACTTC. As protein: CASSPLRGLADYEQYF.

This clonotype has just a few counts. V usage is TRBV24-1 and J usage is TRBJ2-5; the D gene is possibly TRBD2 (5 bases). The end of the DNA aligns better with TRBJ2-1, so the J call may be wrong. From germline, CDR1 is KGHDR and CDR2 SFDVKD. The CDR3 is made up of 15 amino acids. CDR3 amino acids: CATSDLGGSTDEQFF. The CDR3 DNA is TGTGCCACCAGTGATCTAGGCGGGTCCACCGATGAGCAGTTCTTC.

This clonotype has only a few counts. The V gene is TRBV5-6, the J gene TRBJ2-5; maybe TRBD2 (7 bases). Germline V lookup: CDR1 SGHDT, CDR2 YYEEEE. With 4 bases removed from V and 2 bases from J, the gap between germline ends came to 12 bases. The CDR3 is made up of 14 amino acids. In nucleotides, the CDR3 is TGTGCCAGCAGCAGGGGGGGCCTTCAAGAGACCCAGTACTTC. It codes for CASSRGGLQETQYF.

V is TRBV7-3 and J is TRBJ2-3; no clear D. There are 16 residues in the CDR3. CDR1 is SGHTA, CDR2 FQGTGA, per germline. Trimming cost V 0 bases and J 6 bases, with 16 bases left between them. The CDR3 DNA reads TGTGCCAGCAGCTTAACTTTGACTGACCTTGGGGATACGCAGTATTTT. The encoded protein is CASSLTLTDLGDTQYF.

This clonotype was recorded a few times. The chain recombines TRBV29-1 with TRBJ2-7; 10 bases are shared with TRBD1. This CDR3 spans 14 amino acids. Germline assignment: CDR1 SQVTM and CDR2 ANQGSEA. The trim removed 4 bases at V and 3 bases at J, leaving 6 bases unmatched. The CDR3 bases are TGCAGCGTTGTGGGGGGACAGGGGAACTACGAGCAGTACTTC. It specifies CSVVGGQGNYEQYF.

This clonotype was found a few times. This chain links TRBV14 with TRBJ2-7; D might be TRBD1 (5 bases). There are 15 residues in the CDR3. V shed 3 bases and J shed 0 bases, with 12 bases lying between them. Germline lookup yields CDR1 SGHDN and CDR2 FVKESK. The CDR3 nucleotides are TGTGCCAGCAGCCACAGGACATTAACCTCCTACGAGCAGTACTTC. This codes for CASSHRTLTSYEQYF.

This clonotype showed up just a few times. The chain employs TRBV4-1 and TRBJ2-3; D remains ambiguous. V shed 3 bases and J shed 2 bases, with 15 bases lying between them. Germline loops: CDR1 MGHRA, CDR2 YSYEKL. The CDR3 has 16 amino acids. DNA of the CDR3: TGCGCCAGCAGCCACACAGAAAATCACTCCACAGATACGCAGTATTTT. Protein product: CASSHTENHSTDTQYF.

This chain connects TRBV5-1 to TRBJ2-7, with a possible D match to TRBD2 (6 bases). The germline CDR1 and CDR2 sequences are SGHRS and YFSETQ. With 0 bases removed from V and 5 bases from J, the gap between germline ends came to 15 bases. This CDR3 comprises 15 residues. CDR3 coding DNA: TGCGCCAGCAGCTTGGTTGGGGGGAGCGGTGACGAGCAGTACTTC. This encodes CASSLVGGSGDEQYF.

CDR3 region: CSVEDTGGQETQYF. The CDR3 DNA reads as TGCAGCGTTGAAGACACAGGGGGCCAAGAGACCCAGTACTTC. The chain links TRBV29-1 to TRBJ2-5; TRBD1 matches 8 bases. Germline CDR1 reads SQVTM; CDR2 reads ANQGSEA. Germline trimming cut 0 bases from V and 1 base from J; bases unmatched to any gene: 1. This CDR3 comprises 14 residues.

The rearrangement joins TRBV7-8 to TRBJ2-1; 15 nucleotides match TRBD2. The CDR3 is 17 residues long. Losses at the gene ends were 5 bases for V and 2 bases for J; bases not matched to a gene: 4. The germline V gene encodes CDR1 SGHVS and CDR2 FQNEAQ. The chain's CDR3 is CASSVGLAGGTYNEQFF. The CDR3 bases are TGTGCCAGCAGCGTGGGACTAGCGGGGGGCACCTACAATGAGCAGTTCTTC.

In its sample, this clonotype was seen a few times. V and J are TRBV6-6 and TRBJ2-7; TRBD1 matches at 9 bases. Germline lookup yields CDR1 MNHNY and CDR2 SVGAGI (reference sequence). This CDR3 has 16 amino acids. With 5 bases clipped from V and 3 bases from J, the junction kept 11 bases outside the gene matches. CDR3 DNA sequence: TGTGCCAGCAGTCCATCCGGGACAGGGTATTACTACGAGCAGTACTTC. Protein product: CASSPSGTGYYYEQYF.

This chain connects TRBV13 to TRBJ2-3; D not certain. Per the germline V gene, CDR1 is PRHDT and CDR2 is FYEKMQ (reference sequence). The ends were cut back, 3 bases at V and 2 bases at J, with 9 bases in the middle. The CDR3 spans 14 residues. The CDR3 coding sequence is TGTGCCAGCAGCTTCCGGCTGCCCACAGATACGCAGTATTTT. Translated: CASSFRLPTDTQYF. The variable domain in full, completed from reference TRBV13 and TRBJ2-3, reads AAGVIQSPRHLIKEKRETATLKCYPIPRHDTVYWYQQGPGQDPQFLISFYEKMQSDKGSIPDRFSAQQFSDYHSELNMSSLELGDSALYFCASSFRLPTDTQYFGPGTRLTVL.

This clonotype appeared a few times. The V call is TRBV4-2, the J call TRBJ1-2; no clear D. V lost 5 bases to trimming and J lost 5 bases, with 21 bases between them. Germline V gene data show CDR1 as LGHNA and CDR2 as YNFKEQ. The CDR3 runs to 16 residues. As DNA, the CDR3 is TGTGCCAGCAGCTCAAATCTGCGTTCCTTTGGTTATGGCTACACCTTC. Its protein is CASSSNLRSFGYGYTF.

The CDR3, as DNA: TGTGCCAGCAGGTCAGATGCGGGAGGGCGGAATGAGCAGTTCTTC. This sequence encodes CASRSDAGGRNEQFF. The rearrangement links TRBV2 to TRBJ2-1; 9 positions agree with TRBD2. Germline lookup yields CDR1 SNHLY and CDR2 FYNNEI. The ends lost 6 bases at V and 7 bases at J; junction bases unmatched: 10. The CDR3 extends over 15 amino acids.

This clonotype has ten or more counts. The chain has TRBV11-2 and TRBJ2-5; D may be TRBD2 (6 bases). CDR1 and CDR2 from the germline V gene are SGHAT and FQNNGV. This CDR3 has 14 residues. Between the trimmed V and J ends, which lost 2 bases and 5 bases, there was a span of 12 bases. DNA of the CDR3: TGTGCCAGCAGCTTATATGGGGGGAGGGAGACCCAGTACTTC. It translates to CASSLYGGRETQYF.

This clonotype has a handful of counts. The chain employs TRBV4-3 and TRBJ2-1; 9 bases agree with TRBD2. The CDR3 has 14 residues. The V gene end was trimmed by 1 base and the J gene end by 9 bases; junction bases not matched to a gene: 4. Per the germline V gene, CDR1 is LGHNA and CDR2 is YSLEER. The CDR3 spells CASSQGLAGIEQFF. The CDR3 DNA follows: TGCGCCAGCAGCCAAGGGCTAGCGGGGATTGAGCAGTTCTTC.